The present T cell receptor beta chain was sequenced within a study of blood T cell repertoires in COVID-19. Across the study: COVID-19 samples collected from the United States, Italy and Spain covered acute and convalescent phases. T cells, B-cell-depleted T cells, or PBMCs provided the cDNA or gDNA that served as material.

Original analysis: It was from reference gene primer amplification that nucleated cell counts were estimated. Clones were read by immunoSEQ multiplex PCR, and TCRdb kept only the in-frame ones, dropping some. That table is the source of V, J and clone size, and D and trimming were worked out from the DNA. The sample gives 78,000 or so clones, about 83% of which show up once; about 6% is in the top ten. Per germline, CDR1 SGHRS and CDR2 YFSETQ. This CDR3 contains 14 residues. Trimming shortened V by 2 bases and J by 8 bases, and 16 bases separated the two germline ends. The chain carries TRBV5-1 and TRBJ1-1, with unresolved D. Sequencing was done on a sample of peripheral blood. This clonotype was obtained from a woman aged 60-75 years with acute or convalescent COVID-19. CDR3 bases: TGCGCCAGCAGCTTATCTACAGACAACCTAGAAGCTTTCTTT. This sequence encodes CASSLSTDNLEAFF.